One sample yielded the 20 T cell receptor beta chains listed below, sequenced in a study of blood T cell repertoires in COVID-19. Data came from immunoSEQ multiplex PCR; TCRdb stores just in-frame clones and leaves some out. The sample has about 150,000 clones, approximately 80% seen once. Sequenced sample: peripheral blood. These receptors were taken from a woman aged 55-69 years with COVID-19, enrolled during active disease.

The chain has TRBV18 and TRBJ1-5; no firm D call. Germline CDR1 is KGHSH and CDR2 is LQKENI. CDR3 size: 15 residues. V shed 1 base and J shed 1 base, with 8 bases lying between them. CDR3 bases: TGTGCCAGCTCACCACTTGGGCCGAGCAATCAGCCCCAGCATTTT. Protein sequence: CASSPLGPSNQPQHF.

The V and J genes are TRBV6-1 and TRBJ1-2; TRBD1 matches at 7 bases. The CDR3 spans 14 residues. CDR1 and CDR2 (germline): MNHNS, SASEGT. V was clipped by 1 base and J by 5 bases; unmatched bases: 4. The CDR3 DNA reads TGTGCCAGCAGTGAAGGGGACAGACTGTATGGCTACACCTTC. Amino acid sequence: CASSEGDRLYGYTF.

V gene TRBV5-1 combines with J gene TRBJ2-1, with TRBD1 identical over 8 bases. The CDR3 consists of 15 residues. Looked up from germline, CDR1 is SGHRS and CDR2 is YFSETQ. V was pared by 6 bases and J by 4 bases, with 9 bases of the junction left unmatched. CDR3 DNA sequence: TGCGCCAGCAACACCCGCCAGGGGGCATACAATGAGCAGTTCTTC. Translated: CASNTRQGAYNEQFF.

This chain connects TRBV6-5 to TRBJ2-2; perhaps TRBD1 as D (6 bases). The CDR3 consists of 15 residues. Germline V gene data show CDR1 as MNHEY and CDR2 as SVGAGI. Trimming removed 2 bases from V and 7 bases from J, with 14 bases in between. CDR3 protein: CASSYEGGSNGELFF. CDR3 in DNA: TGTGCCAGCAGTTACGAAGGGGGTTCGAACGGGGAGCTGTTTTTT.

The DNA for the CDR3 is TGTGCCAGCAGTACCCCACTAGAGGCCCAGTACTTC. Its translation: CASSTPLEAQYF. The rearrangement links TRBV6-6 to TRBJ2-4, with D maybe TRBD2 (5 bases). V was cut by 5 bases and J by 13 bases, with 15 bases left in between. The CDR3 extends over 12 amino acids. Germline V gene data show CDR1 as MNHNY and CDR2 as SVGAGI (reference sequence).

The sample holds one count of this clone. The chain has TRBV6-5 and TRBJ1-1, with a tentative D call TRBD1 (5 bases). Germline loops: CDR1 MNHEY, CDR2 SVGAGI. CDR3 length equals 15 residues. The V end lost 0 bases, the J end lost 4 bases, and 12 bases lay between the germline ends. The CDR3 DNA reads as TGTGCCAGCAGTTACTCGTACCAGGGCGGCACTGAAGCTTTCTTT. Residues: CASSYSYQGGTEAFF.

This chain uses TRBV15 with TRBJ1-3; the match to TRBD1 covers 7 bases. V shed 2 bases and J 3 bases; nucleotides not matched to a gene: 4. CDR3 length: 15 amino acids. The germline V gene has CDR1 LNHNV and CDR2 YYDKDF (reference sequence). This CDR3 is CATSRPDRVGNTIYF. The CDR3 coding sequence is TGTGCCACCAGCAGACCCGACAGGGTTGGAAACACCATATATTTT. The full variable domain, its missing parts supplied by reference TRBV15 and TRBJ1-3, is DAMVIQNPRYQVTQFGKPVTLSCSQTLNHNVMYWYQQKSSQAPKLLFHYYDKDFNNEADTPDNFQSRRPNTSFCFLDIRSPGLGDTAMYLCATSRPDRVGNTIYFGEGSWLTVV.

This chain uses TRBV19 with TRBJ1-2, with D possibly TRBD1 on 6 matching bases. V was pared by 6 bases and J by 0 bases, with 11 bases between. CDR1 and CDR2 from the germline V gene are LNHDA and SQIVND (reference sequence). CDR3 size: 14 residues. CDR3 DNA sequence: TGTGCCAGTAGCCCTGGACAGACTAACTATGGCTACACCTTC. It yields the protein CASSPGQTNYGYTF.

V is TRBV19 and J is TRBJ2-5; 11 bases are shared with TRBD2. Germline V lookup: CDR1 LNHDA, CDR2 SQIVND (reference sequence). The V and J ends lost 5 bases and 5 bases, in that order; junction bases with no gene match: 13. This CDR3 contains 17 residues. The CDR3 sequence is CASSPPRLAGSGETQYF. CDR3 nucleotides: TGTGCCAGTAGTCCCCCCCGACTAGCGGGATCTGGGGAGACCCAGTACTTC.

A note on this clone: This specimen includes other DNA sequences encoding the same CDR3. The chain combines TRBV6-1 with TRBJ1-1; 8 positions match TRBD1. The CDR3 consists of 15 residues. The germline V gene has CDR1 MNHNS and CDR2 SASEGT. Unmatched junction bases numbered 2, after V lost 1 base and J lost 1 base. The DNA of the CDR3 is TGTGCCAGCAGTGAAGGAGGGACAGGGAACACTGAAGCTTTCTTT. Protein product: CASSEGGTGNTEAFF.

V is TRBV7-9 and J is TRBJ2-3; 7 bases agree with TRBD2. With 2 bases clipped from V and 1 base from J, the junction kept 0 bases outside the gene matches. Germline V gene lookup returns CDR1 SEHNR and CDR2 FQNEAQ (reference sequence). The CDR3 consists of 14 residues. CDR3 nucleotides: TGTGCCAGCAGCTTAACTAGCGGCACAGATACGCAGTATTTT. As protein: CASSLTSGTDTQYF.

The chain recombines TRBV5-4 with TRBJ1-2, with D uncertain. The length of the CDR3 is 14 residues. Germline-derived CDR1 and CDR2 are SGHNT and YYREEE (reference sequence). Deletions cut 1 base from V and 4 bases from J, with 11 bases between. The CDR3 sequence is CASSLKQSGYGYTF. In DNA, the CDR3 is TGTGCCAGCAGCTTGAAACAGTCTGGCTATGGCTACACCTTC.

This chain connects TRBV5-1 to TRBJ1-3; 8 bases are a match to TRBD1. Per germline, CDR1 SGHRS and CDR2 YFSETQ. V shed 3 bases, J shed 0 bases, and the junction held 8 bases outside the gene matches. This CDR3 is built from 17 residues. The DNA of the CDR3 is TGCGCCAGCAGCTACGGGACAGGACTAAGCTCTGGAAACACCATATATTTT. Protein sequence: CASSYGTGLSSGNTIYF.

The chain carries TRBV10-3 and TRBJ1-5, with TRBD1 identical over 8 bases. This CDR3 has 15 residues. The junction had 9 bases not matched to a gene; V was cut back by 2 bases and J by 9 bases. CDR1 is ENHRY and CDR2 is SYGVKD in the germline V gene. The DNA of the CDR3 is TGTGCCATCAGTGAGGACAGGGGCCCCGGGCGGCCCCAGCATTTT. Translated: CAISEDRGPGRPQHF.

Here the CDR3 DNA reads TGTGCCAGCAGGGGGGACAGGTTATATGGCTACACCTTC. Amino acid sequence: CASRGDRLYGYTF. V gene TRBV27 combines with J gene TRBJ1-2, with 8 bases aligning to TRBD1. The CDR3 has 13 amino acids. Germline trimming cut 6 bases from V and 5 bases from J; bases unmatched to any gene: 5. Germline lookup yields CDR1 MNHEY and CDR2 SMNVEV (reference sequence).

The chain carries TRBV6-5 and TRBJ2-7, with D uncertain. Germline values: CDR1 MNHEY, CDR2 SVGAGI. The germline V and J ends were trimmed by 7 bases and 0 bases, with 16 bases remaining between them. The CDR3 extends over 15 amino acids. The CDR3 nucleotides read TGTGCCAGCAACCCGAAACGAACCGGCTCCTACGAGCAGTACTTC. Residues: CASNPKRTGSYEQYF.

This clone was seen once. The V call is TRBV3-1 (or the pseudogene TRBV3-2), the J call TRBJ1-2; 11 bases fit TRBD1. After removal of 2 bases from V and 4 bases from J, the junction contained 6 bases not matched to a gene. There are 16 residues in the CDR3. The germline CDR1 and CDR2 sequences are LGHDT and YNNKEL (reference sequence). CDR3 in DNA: TGTGCCAGCAGCCAAAGGACAGGGGGCCACGGCTATGGCTACACCTTC. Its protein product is CASSQRTGGHGYGYTF.

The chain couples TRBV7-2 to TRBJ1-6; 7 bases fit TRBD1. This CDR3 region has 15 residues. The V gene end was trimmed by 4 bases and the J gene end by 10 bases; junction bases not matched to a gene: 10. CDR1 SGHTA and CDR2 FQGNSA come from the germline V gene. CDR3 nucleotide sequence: TGTGCCAGCAGCTCTGACAGGGATAGTCGCTCACCCCTCCACTTT. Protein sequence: CASSSDRDSRSPLHF.

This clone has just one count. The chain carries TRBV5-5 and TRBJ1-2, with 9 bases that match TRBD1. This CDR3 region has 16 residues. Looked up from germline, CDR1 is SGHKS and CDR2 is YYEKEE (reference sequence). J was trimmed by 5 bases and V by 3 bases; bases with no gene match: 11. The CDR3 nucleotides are TGTGCCAGCAGCTCACAGGGGGCAGCTCCGGGGTATGGCTACACCTTC. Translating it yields CASSSQGAAPGYGYTF.

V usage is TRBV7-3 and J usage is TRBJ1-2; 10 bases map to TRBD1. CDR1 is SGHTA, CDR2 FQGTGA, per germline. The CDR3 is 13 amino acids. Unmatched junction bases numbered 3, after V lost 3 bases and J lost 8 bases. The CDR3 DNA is TGTGCCAGCAGCTTTGGGACAGGGGTCGGCTACACCTTC. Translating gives CASSFGTGVGYTF.